What follows are 27 T cell receptor beta chains derived from one specimen sequenced in a study of cytomegalovirus exposure and HLA in healthy donors. Use of 60 Vbeta and 13 Jbeta primers characterized the PCR. TCRdb keeps only in-frame clones here, not all; method: immunoSEQ multiplex PCR. In the table there are 180,000 or so clones, 60% to 85% of which are singletons. The sequencing sample was made of PBMCs. The source is a female donor in good health and CMV-seronegative.

This clone has only one observation. The CDR3 DNA is TGTGCCAGCAGCTTAGCGGGGGCCCCCTACGAGCAGTACTTC. It codes for CASSLAGAPYEQYF. This chain joins TRBV7-2 and TRBJ2-7; a weak D match, TRBD1 (6 bases). CDR3 length: 14 amino acids. Trimming took 0 bases from V and 2 from J, leaving 8 bases between them. Looked up from germline, CDR1 is SGHTA and CDR2 is FQGNSA.

The V call is TRBV12-5, the J call TRBJ1-1; D is perhaps TRBD1 (5 bases). The CDR3 sequence is 13 residues long. The V gene lost 6 bases and the J gene lost 5 bases, with 13 bases spanning the gap. Germline lookup yields CDR1 LGHNT and CDR2 FRNRAP. As DNA, the CDR3 is TGTGCTAGTGGGGCAGGTAGGGGAACTGAAGCTTTCTTT. Translating it yields CASGAGRGTEAFF.

The chain combines TRBV28 with TRBJ2-1; 10 nucleotides agree with TRBD2. Trimming at V came to 6 bases and at J to 3 bases, leaving 5 bases not matched to a gene. CDR1 is MDHEN and CDR2 is SYDVKM in the germline V gene. This CDR3 region has 15 residues. The CDR3 region has the DNA TGTGCCAGCAGAGCCCCTAGCGGGGGCTACAATGAGCAGTTCTTC. The encoded protein is CASRAPSGGYNEQFF.

V and J are TRBV29-1 and TRBJ2-5; no definite D call. TRBJ2-7 explains the end of the DNA better; the J call may be wrong. CDR1 is SQVTM and CDR2 is ANQGSEA in the germline V gene. The CDR3 is 13 residues long. CDR3 sequence: CSVAAADPYEQYF. The DNA for the CDR3 is TGCAGCGTCGCTGCGGCAGACCCCTACGAGCAGTACTTC.

In this sample, this clone turned up a few times. V gene TRBV2 combines with J gene TRBJ2-1; D possibly corresponds to TRBD2 (5 bases). Per the germline V gene, CDR1 is SNHLY and CDR2 is FYNNEI. The length of the CDR3 is 14 residues. V was cut by 3 bases and J by 6 bases, with 12 bases left in between. Here the CDR3 reads CASSEVDLLNEQFF. DNA of the CDR3: TGTGCCAGCAGTGAGGTGGACTTACTCAATGAGCAGTTCTTC.

V is TRBV11-2 and J is TRBJ2-3, with 9 bases aligning to TRBD1. There are 12 residues in the CDR3. From germline, CDR1 is SGHAT and CDR2 FQNNGV. Trimming cost V 4 bases and J 8 bases; bases outside gene matches: 1. CDR3: CASSSTGGTQYF. CDR3 nucleotide sequence: TGTGCCAGCAGCTCGACAGGGGGTACGCAGTATTTT.

V is TRBV14 and J is TRBJ1-1; 7 nucleotides line up with TRBD1. Trimming took 0 bases from V and 9 from J; bases not matched to a gene: 4. The CDR3 extends over 13 amino acids. The germline V gene has CDR1 SGHDN and CDR2 FVKESK. The CDR3 DNA is TGTGCCAGCAGCCAAGAAGGAGGGGGCCAAGCTTTCTTT. Its protein is CASSQEGGGQAFF.

About this clone: At one end the junction does not follow the germline gene, possibly because of a read error. The chain carries TRBV7-7 and TRBJ2-7; 10 bases align to TRBD2. This CDR3 is built from 15 residues. Germline CDR1 is SSHAT and CDR2 is FNYEAQ (reference sequence). In DNA form, the CDR3 reads TGTGCTAGCAGCCCCGGGACTAGCGCCTACTACGAGCAGTACTTC. Translated: CASSPGTSAYYEQYF. The full variable domain, its missing parts supplied by reference TRBV7-7 and TRBJ2-7, is GAGVSQSPRYKVTKRGQDVTLRCDPISSHATLYWYQQALGQGPEFLTYFNYEAQPDKSGLPSDRFSAERPEGSISTLTIQRTEQRDSAMYRCASSPGTSAYYEQYFGPGTRLTVT.

V usage is TRBV19 and J usage is TRBJ2-7, with 9 nucleotides matching TRBD1. Germline-derived CDR1 and CDR2 are LNHDA and SQIVND (reference sequence). Trimming at V came to 6 bases and at J to 7 bases, leaving 4 bases not matched to a gene. This CDR3 contains 12 residues. The CDR3 region is CASRGQGYEQYF. In DNA, the CDR3 is TGTGCCAGTAGGGGACAGGGATATGAGCAGTACTTC.

V gene TRBV5-4 combines with J gene TRBJ2-3; a weak D match, TRBD2 (7 bases). This CDR3 is built from 14 residues. V lost 3 bases and J 4 bases, leaving 12 bases between the germline ends. Germline-derived CDR1 and CDR2 are SGHNT and YYREEE (reference sequence). The CDR3 bases are TGTGCCAGCAGCTGGGGGGGCCGGGCAGATACGCAGTATTTT. As protein: CASSWGGRADTQYF. The whole variable domain, filled in from reference TRBV5-4 and TRBJ2-3, reads ETGVTQSPTHLIKTRGQQVTLRCSSQSGHNTVSWYQQALGQGPQFIFQYYREEENGRGNFPPRFSGLQFPNYSSELNVNALELDDSALYLCASSWGGRADTQYFGPGTRLTVL.

The V and J genes are TRBV18 and TRBJ2-3; TRBD2 agrees at 7 bases. The CDR3 is 18 amino acids. The V gene end was trimmed by 3 bases and the J gene end by 2 bases; junction bases not matched to a gene: 14. Germline loops: CDR1 KGHSH, CDR2 LQKENI. CDR3 residues: CASSPTLALAASTDTQYF. The CDR3 DNA follows: TGTGCCAGCTCACCCACCCTGGCCCTAGCGGCTTCCACAGATACGCAGTATTTT.

V gene TRBV7-8 combines with J gene TRBJ2-5, with TRBD2 identical over 9 bases. Gene TRBJ2-7 matches the end of the DNA better, so the J call may be wrong. CDR3 length: 17 amino acids. The V gene's germline CDR1 is SGHVS and CDR2 FQNEAQ. The DNA for the CDR3 is TGTGCCAGCAGCCTTAAGGGTAGCGGGAGAATTTGGTACGAGCAGTACTTC. This encodes CASSLKGSGRIWYEQYF.

The V and J genes are TRBV6-1 and TRBJ2-5; D call uncertain. The J call may be incorrect, as the DNA end agrees better with TRBJ2-7. CDR3 length: 13 residues. Germline V gene lookup returns CDR1 MNHNS and CDR2 SASEGT. The CDR3 region has the DNA TGTGCCAGCAGTGCCGCCGGGTCCGCCGAGCAGTACTTC. Amino acid sequence: CASSAAGSAEQYF.

The chain is built from TRBV6-1 and TRBJ1-1, with a weak D call TRBD1 (6 bases). The germline V gene encodes CDR1 MNHNS and CDR2 SASEGT. CDR3 length: 14 residues. The V gene lost 5 bases and the J gene lost 5 bases, with 15 bases spanning the gap. DNA for the CDR3: TGTGCCAGCAGTCTTAACCCGCAGGGGACTGAAGCTTTCTTT. Amino acid sequence: CASSLNPQGTEAFF.

The chain couples TRBV11-2 to TRBJ2-3; perhaps TRBD1 as D (5 bases). Germline CDR1 reads SGHAT; CDR2 reads FQNNGV. The ends were cut back, 2 bases at V and 2 bases at J, with 11 bases in the middle. The CDR3 loop spans 15 amino acids. The CDR3 DNA reads as TGTGCCAGCAGCTTAAACTGGGGCTACACAGATACGCAGTATTTT. Amino acids: CASSLNWGYTDTQYF.

V usage is TRBV28 and J usage is TRBJ1-1; 9 bases are shared with TRBD1. V dropped 6 bases and J dropped 7; count of bases not matched to a gene: 9. CDR1 and CDR2 (germline): MDHEN, SYDVKM. The CDR3 extends over 14 amino acids. The CDR3 sequence is CASRLTQGAYEAFF. Written as DNA, the CDR3 is TGTGCCAGCAGACTAACACAGGGGGCCTATGAAGCTTTCTTT.

The chain combines TRBV29-1 with TRBJ2-3; 9 nucleotides line up with TRBD2. The CDR3 extends over 13 amino acids. Germline V lookup: CDR1 SQVTM, CDR2 ANQGSEA. V shed 4 bases, J shed 3 bases, and the junction held 2 bases outside the gene matches. CDR3 DNA sequence: TGCAGCGTTGCGGCGGGAGGGACAGATACGCAGTATTTT. It encodes CSVAAGGTDTQYF.

This clone appeared a few times. The chain uses TRBV7-3 and TRBJ2-7; 9 nucleotides match TRBD1. V lost 5 bases, J lost 10 bases, and 9 bases stayed unmatched. Germline assignment: CDR1 SGHTA and CDR2 FQGTGA. This CDR3 region has 13 residues. The CDR3 nucleotides read TGTGCCAGCAGCGGCCAGCCGGGACAGGGACAGTACTTC. It encodes CASSGQPGQGQYF.

In its sample, this clone was seen once. The chain has TRBV9 and TRBJ1-2, with D perhaps TRBD1 (6 bases). With 3 bases removed from V and 4 bases from J, the gap between germline ends came to 10 bases. The germline V gene has CDR1 SGDLS and CDR2 YYNGEE. This CDR3 has 13 residues. The CDR3 nucleotides read TGTGCCAGCAGCGACAGGGCGGGCTATGGCTACACCTTC. It translates to CASSDRAGYGYTF.

This clone appeared once. The chain recombines TRBV23-1 with TRBJ1-6, with 9 bases lining up with TRBD1. TRBV23-1 counts as an open reading frame of uncertain function. V shed 3 bases and J 2 bases; nucleotides not matched to a gene: 11. The CDR3 loop spans 19 amino acids. This chain's CDR3 is CASSHPGQGKPTYNSPLHF. CDR3 DNA sequence: TGCGCCAGCAGTCACCCGGGACAGGGTAAGCCAACCTATAATTCACCCCTCCACTTT.

The chain recombines TRBV19 with TRBJ1-5, with D perhaps TRBD1 (5 bases). The CDR3 totals 15 residues. Per germline, CDR1 LNHDA and CDR2 SQIVND (reference sequence). Trimming left V 9 bases short and J 2 bases short, with 17 bases between. The CDR3 spells CASTRGRGGNQPQHF. Here the CDR3 DNA reads TGTGCCAGCACTCGGGGACGGGGGGGCAATCAGCCCCAGCATTTT.

The chain is built from TRBV6-5 and TRBJ2-1, with D possibly matching TRBD2 (6 bases). Germline-derived CDR1 and CDR2 are MNHEY and SVGAGI. This CDR3 contains 15 residues. Trimming pared 2 bases from V and 7 bases from J, leaving 15 bases between. The CDR3 region is CASSYGFSGANEQFF. The CDR3 DNA is TGTGCCAGCAGTTACGGTTTTAGCGGAGCTAATGAGCAGTTCTTC.

The V and J genes are TRBV21-1 and TRBJ2-2; TRBD1 reflects the table's D call only, with no check against the DNA. TRBV21-1 is a pseudogene. The CDR3 has 19 residues. CDR3 DNA sequence: TGTGCCAGCAGCAAAAAGACTTCCGGTGGGGCATATAACACCGGGGAGCTGTTTTTT. It encodes CASSKKTSGGAYNTGELFF.

The chain couples TRBV6-5 to TRBJ2-2; tentative D call: TRBD1 (6 bases). Germline V lookup: CDR1 MNHEY, CDR2 SVGAGI. CDR3 length: 15 residues. The V gene lost 0 bases and the J gene lost 3 bases, with 8 bases spanning the gap. For the CDR3, the DNA is TGTGCCAGCAGTTACTCGAACAGGGACACCGGGGAGCTGTTTTTT. This gives the protein CASSYSNRDTGELFF.

V usage is TRBV7-6 and J usage is TRBJ2-2; the D gene is possibly TRBD1 (6 bases). This CDR3 spans 17 amino acids. CDR1 SGHVS and CDR2 FNYEAQ come from the germline V gene. V lost 1 base and J 2 bases, leaving 14 bases between the germline ends. CDR3 DNA: TGTGCCAGCAGCTTAGTCCTGCAGGGGTCAAACACCGGGGAGCTGTTTTTT. It is translated as CASSLVLQGSNTGELFF.

The chain joins TRBV6-1 to TRBJ2-2; D gene uncertain. Germline CDR1 is MNHNS and CDR2 is SASEGT. Trimming removed 6 bases from V and 4 bases from J, with 9 bases in between. The CDR3 is 13 amino acids. Written as DNA, the CDR3 is TGTGCCAGCAGGGCCAGTACCACCGGGGAGCTGTTTTTT. Translated: CASRASTTGELFF.

This clone was picked up a small number of times. The gene calls are TRBV19 and TRBJ1-2, with TRBD1 matching over 9 bases. From germline, CDR1 is LNHDA and CDR2 SQIVND (reference sequence). The CDR3 spans 15 residues. J lost 2 bases, V lost 5 bases, and 6 bases had no gene match. The CDR3 DNA reads TGTGCCAGTAGTCCGCGGGGACAGGGAAACTATGGCTACACCTTC. This codes for CASSPRGQGNYGYTF.